The 17 T cell receptor beta chains in this list originate from one sample, sequenced in a study of blood T cell repertoires in COVID-19. Generated by immunoSEQ multiplex PCR, the TCRdb table keeps only in-frame clones and is missing some. The sample records 260,000 or so clones, 80% to 90% being singletons. Sequencing input: peripheral blood. The receptors originated from a man of 80 years or more with acute or convalescent COVID-19.

The CDR3 coding sequence is TGCGCCAGCAGCTTAACAGGCTCGCCTGGAAACACCATATATTTT. Translation gives CASSLTGSPGNTIYF. The chain joins TRBV5-1 to TRBJ1-3, with a tentative D call TRBD1 (5 bases). The CDR3 contains 15 residues. Germline CDR1 reads SGHRS; CDR2 reads YFSETQ. V dropped 2 bases and J dropped 2 bases, with 11 bases sitting between them.

This rearrangement joins TRBV5-1 to TRBJ1-5; weak D call: TRBD1 (6 bases). The CDR3 length is 16 residues. V dropped 0 bases and J dropped 4 bases, with 14 bases sitting between them. CDR1 SGHRS and CDR2 YFSETQ come from the germline V gene. The CDR3 coding sequence is TGCGCCAGCAGCTTGGGCAGGGGCCACGATAATCAGCCCCAGCATTTT. Translating it yields CASSLGRGHDNQPQHF.

This chain links TRBV27 with TRBJ1-2; weak D call: TRBD1 (5 bases). The germline gives CDR1 MNHEY, CDR2 SMNVEV (reference sequence). V was trimmed by 5 bases and J by 7 bases, leaving 26 bases between them. The length of the CDR3 is 17 residues. This chain's CDR3 is CASSPRVGVAGEGGYTF. CDR3 in DNA: TGTGCCAGCAGTCCCCGAGTGGGGGTCGCCGGGGAGGGTGGCTACACCTTC.

The genes are TRBV27 and TRBJ2-3; D possibly corresponds to TRBD1 (6 bases). V lost 5 bases and J 0 bases, leaving 18 bases between the germline ends. Germline V gene sequence: CDR1 MNHEY, CDR2 SMNVEV (reference sequence). The CDR3 runs 17 residues. CDR3 amino acids: CASSIYLGTPSTDTQYF. In nucleotides, the CDR3 is TGTGCCAGCAGTATCTACCTAGGGACACCTAGCACAGATACGCAGTATTTT.

This chain joins TRBV7-2 and TRBJ2-5; D remains unclear. V lost 6 bases and J lost 2, with 10 bases in between. Germline loops: CDR1 SGHTA, CDR2 FQGNSA. The CDR3 has 13 amino acids. Here the CDR3 reads CASRPDLQETQYF. The CDR3 DNA reads as TGTGCCAGCAGGCCAGACTTACAAGAGACCCAGTACTTC.

The chain combines TRBV5-1 with TRBJ2-5; D possibly corresponds to TRBD2 (6 bases). The CDR3 spans 15 residues. CDR1 is SGHRS and CDR2 is YFSETQ in the germline V gene. The V and J ends lost 4 bases and 4 bases respectively, with 17 bases between them. The chain's CDR3 is CASSPRAQGGETQYF. As DNA, the CDR3 is TGCGCCAGCAGCCCCCGGGCGCAGGGAGGAGAGACCCAGTACTTC.

For the CDR3, the DNA is TGTGCCAGCACCTCCCGTTCGTCGTTAACGCAGTATTTT. Protein sequence: CASTSRSSLTQYF. The V call is TRBV6-5, the J call TRBJ2-3, with D hard to call. Trimming removed 7 bases from V and 9 bases from J, with 17 bases in between. CDR3 length equals 13 residues. Per the germline V gene, CDR1 is MNHEY and CDR2 is SVGAGI.

With regard to this clone: Other DNA sequences from this sample encode an identical CDR3 as well. The chain is built from TRBV7-2 and TRBJ2-5, with 10 positions matching TRBD2. CDR1 is SGHTA and CDR2 is FQGNSA in the germline V gene. CDR3 length: 16 residues. V lost 0 bases and J lost 1; bases outside the gene matches: 2. The CDR3 DNA is TGTGCCAGCAGCTTAGCGGCTAGCGGGGGCCAAGAGACCCAGTACTTC. Translation gives CASSLAASGGQETQYF.

The chain combines TRBV12-3 or TRBV12-4 with TRBJ2-5; D not certain. This CDR3 comprises 13 residues. The V end was cut by 7 bases, the J end by 5 bases, with 14 bases between. The CDR3 DNA follows: TGTGCCAGCAACGTGAACAGTGGTGAGACCCAGTACTTC. Amino acids: CASNVNSGETQYF.

This CDR3 is CASSASGVSTEAFF. CDR3 in DNA: TGTGCCAGCAGTGCTTCAGGGGTTTCCACTGAAGCTTTCTTT. The chain joins TRBV2 to TRBJ1-1; D may be TRBD1 (6 bases). The V end was cut by 4 bases, the J end by 4 bases, with 13 bases between. Per germline, CDR1 SNHLY and CDR2 FYNNEI. The CDR3 consists of 14 residues.

This clone appeared a single time. The chain links TRBV29-1 to TRBJ1-5; D is ambiguous. Trimming shortened V by 5 bases and J by 6 bases, and 20 bases separated the two germline ends. Germline V gene data show CDR1 as SQVTM and CDR2 as ANQGSEA. The CDR3 sequence is 15 residues long. The CDR3 DNA follows: TGCAGCGTTATTACCTTAGGCGGGGAAGGTCAGCCCCAGCATTTT. Its translation: CSVITLGGEGQPQHF. Full variable domain (missing parts from reference TRBV29-1 and TRBJ1-5): SAVISQKPSRDICQRGTSLTIQCQVDSQVTMMFWYRQQPGQSLTLIATANQGSEATYESGFVIDKFPISRPNLTFSTLTVSNMSPEDSSIYLCSVITLGGEGQPQHFGDGTRLSIL.

The chain links TRBV7-3 to TRBJ2-3, with TRBD1 matching over 10 bases. CDR1 is SGHTA and CDR2 is FQGTGA in the germline V gene. J was trimmed by 4 bases and V by 2 bases; bases with no gene match: 9. The CDR3 totals 17 residues. The CDR3 DNA sequence: TGTGCCAGCAGCTTATTTGGGACAGGGGTTGCAGCAGATACGCAGTATTTT. Translation: CASSLFGTGVAADTQYF.

The CDR3 loop is CAWSGGRMNTEAFF. The CDR3 DNA sequence: TGTGCCTGGAGCGGTGGGAGAATGAACACTGAAGCTTTCTTT. The V call is TRBV30, the J call TRBJ1-1; D is unclear. Per germline, CDR1 GTSNPN and CDR2 SVGIG (reference sequence). CDR3 length equals 14 residues. Trimming pared 3 bases from V and 0 bases from J, leaving 11 bases between. Based on the CDR3 plus reference TRBV30 and TRBJ1-1, the full variable domain is SQTIHQWPATLVQPVGSPLSLECTVEGTSNPNLYWYRQAAGRGLQLLFYSVGIGQISSEVPQNLSASRPQDRQFILSSKKLLLSDSGFYLCAWSGGRMNTEAFFGQGTRLTVV.

The V call is TRBV6-1, the J call TRBJ2-7; 7 nucleotides line up with TRBD2. The ends lost 0 bases at V and 2 bases at J; junction bases unmatched: 4. CDR1 and CDR2 (germline): MNHNS, SASEGT. CDR3 length: 15 amino acids. The CDR3 bases are TGTGCCAGCAGTGAAGCGGCGGGGGTAACCTACGAGCAGTACTTC. Translated: CASSEAAGVTYEQYF.

The V gene is TRBV4-1, the J gene TRBJ1-2; 8 nucleotides line up with TRBD1. The junction had 11 bases not matched to a gene; V was cut back by 3 bases and J by 2 bases. Germline V gene lookup returns CDR1 MGHRA and CDR2 YSYEKL. The CDR3 contains 17 residues. The CDR3 spells CASSQTPGQGKNYGYTF. The CDR3 region has the DNA TGCGCCAGCAGCCAGACCCCAGGACAGGGAAAAAACTATGGCTACACCTTC.

The chain couples TRBV2 to TRBJ1-1; D call uncertain. The CDR3 runs to 13 residues. V was cut by 6 bases and J by 2 bases, with 10 bases left in between. In germline, CDR1 is SNHLY, CDR2 FYNNEI. The CDR3 coding sequence is TGTGCCAGCAGGAGAGAAAGAAACACTGAAGCTTTCTTT. It translates to CASRRERNTEAFF.

The V call is TRBV18, the J call TRBJ2-7; 11 bases map to TRBD2. V trimming: 8 bases; J trimming: 2 bases; junction bases outside the gene matches: 11. This CDR3 comprises 16 residues. Germline V gene sequence: CDR1 KGHSH, CDR2 LQKENI. CDR3 residues: CASPTAGSGRAYEQYF. In DNA form, the CDR3 reads TGTGCCAGCCCTACTGCAGGTAGCGGGAGGGCCTACGAGCAGTACTTC.